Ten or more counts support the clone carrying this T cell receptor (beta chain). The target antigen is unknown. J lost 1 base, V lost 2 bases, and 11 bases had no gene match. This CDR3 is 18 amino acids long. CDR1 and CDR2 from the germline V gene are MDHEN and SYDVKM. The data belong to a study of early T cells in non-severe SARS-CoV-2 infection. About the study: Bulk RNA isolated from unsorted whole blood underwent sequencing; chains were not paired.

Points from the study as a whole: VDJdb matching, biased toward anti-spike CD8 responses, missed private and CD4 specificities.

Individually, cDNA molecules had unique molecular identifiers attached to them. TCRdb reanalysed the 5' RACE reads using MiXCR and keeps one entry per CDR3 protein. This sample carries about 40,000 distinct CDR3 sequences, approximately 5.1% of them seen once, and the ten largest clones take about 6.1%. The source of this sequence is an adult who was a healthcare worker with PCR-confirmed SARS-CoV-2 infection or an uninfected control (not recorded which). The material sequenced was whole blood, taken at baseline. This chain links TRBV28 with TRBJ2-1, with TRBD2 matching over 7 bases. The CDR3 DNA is TGTGCCAGCAGTTTACCGGGCGGGAGCGCCCGGTCCTACAATGAGCAGTTCTTC. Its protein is CASSLPGGSARSYNEQFF.